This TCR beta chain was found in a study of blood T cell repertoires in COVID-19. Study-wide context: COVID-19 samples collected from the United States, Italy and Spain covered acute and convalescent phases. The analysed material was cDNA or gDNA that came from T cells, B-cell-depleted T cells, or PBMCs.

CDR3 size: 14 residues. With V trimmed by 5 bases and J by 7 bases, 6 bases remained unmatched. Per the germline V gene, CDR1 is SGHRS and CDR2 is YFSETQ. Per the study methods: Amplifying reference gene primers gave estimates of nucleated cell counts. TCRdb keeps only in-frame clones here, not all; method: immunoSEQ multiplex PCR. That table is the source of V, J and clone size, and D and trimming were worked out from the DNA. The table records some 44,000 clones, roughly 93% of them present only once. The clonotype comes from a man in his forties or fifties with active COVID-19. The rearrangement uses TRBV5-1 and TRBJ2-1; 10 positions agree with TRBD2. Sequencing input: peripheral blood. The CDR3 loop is CASSTSGMANEQFF. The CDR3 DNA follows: TGCGCCAGCAGTACTAGCGGGATGGCAAATGAGCAGTTCTTC.